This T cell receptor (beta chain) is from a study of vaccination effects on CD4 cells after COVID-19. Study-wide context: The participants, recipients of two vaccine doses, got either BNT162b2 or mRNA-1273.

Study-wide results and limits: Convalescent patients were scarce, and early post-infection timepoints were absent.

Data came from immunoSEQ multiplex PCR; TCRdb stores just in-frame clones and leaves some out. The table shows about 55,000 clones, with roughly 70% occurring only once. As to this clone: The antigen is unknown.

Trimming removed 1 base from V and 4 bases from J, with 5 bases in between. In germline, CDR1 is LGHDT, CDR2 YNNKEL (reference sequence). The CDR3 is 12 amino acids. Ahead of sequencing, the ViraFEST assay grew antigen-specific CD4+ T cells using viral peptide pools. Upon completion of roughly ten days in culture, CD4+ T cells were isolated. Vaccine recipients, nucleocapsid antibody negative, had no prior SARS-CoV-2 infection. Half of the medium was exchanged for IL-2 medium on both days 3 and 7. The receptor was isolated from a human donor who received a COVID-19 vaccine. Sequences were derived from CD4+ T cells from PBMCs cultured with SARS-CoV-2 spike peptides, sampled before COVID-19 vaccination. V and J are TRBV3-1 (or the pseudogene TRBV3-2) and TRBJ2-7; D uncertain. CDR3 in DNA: TGTGCCAGCAGCCAAGGGCGGTACGAGCAGTACTTC. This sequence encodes CASSQGRYEQYF.